One and the same sample provided the 15 T cell receptor beta chains below, sequenced in a study of T cells in Graves' hyperthyroidism and ophthalmopathy. Researchers amplified the TCR beta CDR3 regions from RNA transcripts. Primed by the HTBI set, a first-round RT-PCR was run on the TCR CDR3. One entry per CDR3 protein, called by TCRdb with MiXCR from the multiplex PCR reads. The table shows about 540,000 distinct CDR3 sequences, with around 42% occurring only once. The sequencing sample was made of peripheral blood or thyroid tissue (not recorded which). The receptors here all came from a young woman with Graves' hyperthyroidism.

Of note for this clonotype: The DNA is omitted, as the CDR3 cannot be located on it reliably, and the CDR3 follows TCRdb's listing. The V call is TRBV11-2, the J call TRBJ2-5; the table gives TRBD2 as D, unverified against the DNA. The CDR3 is made up of 20 amino acids, end residues included. CDR1 SGHAT and CDR2 FQNNGV come from the germline V gene. The CDR3 loop is CASSFYICSARTSPGETQYF.

The chain links TRBV18 to TRBJ1-2; 9 positions match TRBD1. Germline V CDR1 and CDR2: KGHSH, LQKENI. The CDR3 is made up of 15 amino acids. V shed 3 bases, J shed 6 bases, and the junction held 8 bases outside the gene matches. This CDR3 reads CASSPRQGVDHGYTF. The CDR3 DNA reads as TGTGCCAGCTCACCGCGACAGGGGGTCGACCATGGCTACACCTTC.

This clonotype appeared many times. For the CDR3, the DNA is TGTGCCAGCACCGGGACAGCCAACTACGAGCAGTACTTC. Protein sequence: CASTGTANYEQYF. This chain links TRBV5-5 with TRBJ2-7; TRBD1 agrees at 7 bases. V lost 6 bases and J lost 3; bases outside the gene matches: 6. The CDR3 totals 13 residues. Germline V gene lookup returns CDR1 SGHKS and CDR2 YYEKEE (reference sequence). The full variable domain, its missing parts supplied by reference TRBV5-5 and TRBJ2-7, is DAGVTQSPTHLIKTRGQQVTLRCSPISGHKSVSWYQQVLGQGPQFIFQYYEKEERGRGNFPDRFSARQFPNYSSELNVNALLLGDSALYLCASTGTANYEQYFGPGTRLTVT.

In its sample, this clonotype was seen many times. This chain links TRBV18 with TRBJ1-1, with D hard to call. CDR1 and CDR2 (germline): KGHSH, LQKENI. V lost 0 bases and J 0 bases, leaving 5 bases between the germline ends. The CDR3 is made up of 14 amino acids. The chain's CDR3 is CASSPPPVNTEAFF. As DNA, the CDR3 is TGTGCCAGCTCACCACCGCCCGTGAACACTGAAGCTTTCTTT.

The chain uses TRBV5-4 and TRBJ1-2; 8 positions match TRBD1. This CDR3 region has 14 residues. Germline V lookup: CDR1 SGHNT, CDR2 YYREEE (reference sequence). V was clipped by 6 bases and J by 4 bases; unmatched bases: 8. Here the CDR3 reads CASTLPGQVYGYTF. The CDR3 nucleotides read TGTGCCAGCACACTTCCGGGACAGGTCTATGGCTACACCTTC.

A word on this clonotype: Since a much larger clone is just one base distant, this may be a read error. The CDR3 here is CAGSREIGSGNTIYF. The CDR3 nucleotides are TGTGCCGGCAGCAGGGAAATCGGCTCTGGAAACACCATATATTTT. The chain carries TRBV10-3 and TRBJ1-3; TRBD1 is a possible D gene (5 bases). The ends were cut back, 11 bases at V and 0 bases at J, with 17 bases in the middle. CDR3 length: 15 amino acids. Per germline, CDR1 ENHRY and CDR2 SYGVKD.

The genes are TRBV5-1 and TRBJ2-7; 14 bases line up with TRBD2. Germline CDR1 and CDR2: SGHRS and YFSETQ. This CDR3 is 15 amino acids long. V gave up 4 bases and J gave up 5 bases; unmatched junction bases: 5. CDR3 protein: CASSRTSGRPDEQYF. Here the CDR3 DNA reads TGCGCCAGCAGCCGGACTAGCGGGAGGCCAGACGAGCAGTACTTC.

There are a few counts of this clonotype. The V and J genes are TRBV29-1 and TRBJ2-7, with 8 bases aligning to TRBD1. V shed 8 bases and J 5 bases; nucleotides not matched to a gene: 8. This CDR3 region has 12 residues. The V gene's germline CDR1 is SQVTM and CDR2 ANQGSEA. CDR3 residues: CSLDRAPNEQYF. CDR3 nucleotide sequence: TGCAGCTTGGACAGGGCCCCCAACGAGCAGTACTTC.

The CDR3 spells CASSPNLGPNTGELFF. CDR3 coding DNA: TGTGCCAGCAGCCCAAATCTGGGCCCGAACACCGGGGAGCTGTTTTTT. The chain joins TRBV7-3 to TRBJ2-2; no definite D call. The CDR3 length is 16 residues. Germline V lookup: CDR1 SGHTA, CDR2 FQGTGA. Trimming stripped 5 bases from V and 0 bases from J, with 13 bases between.

The chain uses TRBV11-2 and TRBJ1-5, with 11 bases aligning to TRBD1. V shed 6 bases and J 5 bases; nucleotides not matched to a gene: 9. The CDR3 totals 16 residues. Germline assignment: CDR1 SGHAT and CDR2 FQNNGV. CDR3 DNA sequence: TGTGCCAGCAGATCCGGGACAGGGGGTCAGCATCAGCCCCAGCATTTT. Residues: CASRSGTGGQHQPQHF.

In this sample, this clonotype turned up many times. V and J are TRBV6-2 or TRBV6-3 and TRBJ1-5, with a tentative D call TRBD1 (5 bases). The V end was cut by 3 bases, the J end by 7 bases, with 10 bases between. This CDR3 is 13 amino acids long. Per germline, CDR1 MNHEY and CDR2 SVGEGT. The CDR3: CASSYLGGQPQHF. In DNA form, the CDR3 reads TGTGCCAGCAGTTATTTGGGGGGACAGCCCCAGCATTTT.

The rearrangement links TRBV29-1 to TRBJ1-5; D perhaps matches TRBD1 (5 bases). The V gene lost 6 bases and the J gene lost 8 bases, with 23 bases spanning the gap. The CDR3 is 15 amino acids. Germline CDR1 SQVTM, CDR2 ANQGSEA. The CDR3 sequence is CSVTSGYSGGEPQHF. DNA for the CDR3: TGCAGCGTGACTAGCGGCTACTCGGGGGGGGAGCCCCAGCATTTT.

This clonotype came up once. V and J are TRBV7-9 and TRBJ2-7, with 8 bases fitting TRBD2. The J segment lost 3 bases and the V segment lost 4 bases, leaving 5 bases of the junction unmatched. This CDR3 is 14 amino acids long. CDR1 and CDR2 from the germline V gene are SEHNR and FQNEAQ (reference sequence). The CDR3 DNA reads as TGTGCCAGCAGCTCGCCCGGGAGGGACTACGAGCAGTACTTC. Its protein product is CASSSPGRDYEQYF. The full variable domain, with the rest looked up from reference TRBV7-9 and TRBJ2-7, is DTGVSQNPRHKITKRGQNVTFRCDPISEHNRLYWYRQTLGQGPEFLTYFQNEAQLEKSRLLSDRFSAERPKGSFSTLEIQRTEQGDSAMYLCASSSPGRDYEQYFGPGTRLTVT.

This clonotype was counted many times. The chain carries TRBV20-1 and TRBJ1-3; D gene uncertain. The V gene's germline CDR1 is DFQATT and CDR2 SNEGSKA (reference sequence). V gave up 0 bases and J gave up 1 base, with 10 bases separating them. The CDR3 has 15 residues. The CDR3, as DNA: TGCAGTGCTAGAGATTTTGCCACTTCTGGAAACACCATATATTTT. This translates into CSARDFATSGNTIYF.

The table lists this clonotype with many counts. The genes are TRBV10-3 and TRBJ1-1; TRBD1 matches 10 bases. The junction had 8 bases not matched to a gene; V was cut back by 6 bases and J by 4 bases. The CDR3 contains 15 residues. The germline gives CDR1 ENHRY, CDR2 SYGVKD. The CDR3 region has the DNA TGTGCCATCAGGGCCGACAGGGGGCCGACCACTGAAGCTTTCTTT. This codes for CAIRADRGPTTEAFF.